A selection of T cell receptor beta chains follows, all from one sample in a study of cytomegalovirus exposure and HLA in healthy donors. Method: immunoSEQ multiplex PCR; TCRdb's copy keeps in-frame clones and lacks some. The data hold over 85,000 clones, with under 80% observed a single time. The specimen was PBMCs. The receptor set was obtained from a man in his forties or fifties in good health and CMV-seronegative. CDR3s include the opening cysteine and the closing phenylalanine or tryptophan. D genes are given only for firm matches. A row's size may be missing; if present it is once, few, many or a size class.

clone size,V gene,D gene,J gene,CDR3 DNA,CDR3 protein
few,TRBV9,TRBD1,TRBJ2-3,TGTGCCACTGACGGGACAGGGGGAGTTGGCACGCAGTATTTT,CATDGTGGVGTQYF
-,TRBV7-9,TRBD2,TRBJ2-1,TGTGCCAGCAGGCGGGGGAACAATGAGCAGTTCTTC,CASRRGNNEQFF
-,TRBV28,-,TRBJ1-2,TGTGCCAGCCGTTCCGGCCGGCCGGTTGAGGACACCTTC,CASRSGRPVEDTF
-,TRBV5-1,TRBD1,TRBJ1-4,TGCGCCAGCAGGTTCCCCCCGGACAGGGCTAATGAAAAACTGTTTTTT,CASRFPPDRANEKLFF
-,TRBV7-6,-,TRBJ2-2,TGTGCCAGCAGCCAAAATGGGCCCGGGGAGCTGTTTTTT,CASSQNGPGELFF
once,TRBV18,TRBD1,TRBJ1-1,TGTGCCAGCTCACCCCCCGGACAGGGTATGGGGTACACTGAAGCTTTCTTT,CASSPPGQGMGYTEAFF
once,TRBV11-3,TRBD1,TRBJ2-3,TGTGCCAGCAGCCTCGACAGGGTAAATGAGGATACGCAGTATTTT,CASSLDRVNEDTQYF
-,TRBV11-2,-,TRBJ1-3,TGTGCCAGCAGTCCGGAGGGGTTCTCTGGAAACACCATATATTTT,CASSPEGFSGNTIYF
few,TRBV9,TRBD1,TRBJ1-6,TGTGCCAGCAGCCCCGGGACAGGGGTCTCACCCCTCCACTTT,CASSPGTGVSPLHF
-,TRBV2,-,TRBJ1-4,TGTGCCAGCAGGTCGACAGGTCTCAAAGAAAAACTGTTTTTT,CASRSTGLKEKLFF
-,TRBV5-4,-,TRBJ2-2,TGTGCCAGCAGCTTGCTGGGGGGAATGGCCGGGGAGCTGTTTTTT,CASSLLGGMAGELFF
-,TRBV5-6,-,TRBJ2-7,TGTGCCAGCAGCTTGGTCGGGGTCTACGAGCAGTACTTC,CASSLVGVYEQYF
-,TRBV19,-,TRBJ2-7,TGTGCCAGTAGTATAAACACGCTACAGGGAAACGAGCAGTACTTC,CASSINTLQGNEQYF
-,TRBV6-6,-,TRBJ2-1,TGTGCCACCGTATGGGCAGGGACCTACAATGAGCAGTTCTTC,CATVWAGTYNEQFF
-,TRBV7-9,-,TRBJ2-7,TGTTCCAGCAGCCAGGGGGGACCGAACTACGAGCAGTACTTC,CSSSQGGPNYEQYF
-,TRBV4-2,-,TRBJ1-2,TGTGCCAGCAGCCAAGAAGGAGGCAGCCGAGGGGGCTACACCTTC,CASSQEGGSRGGYTF
once,TRBV7-8,TRBD2,TRBJ2-1,TGTGCCAGCACCCTTTTAGCGGGCCTGGAGGAGCAGTTCTTC,CASTLLAGLEEQFF
-,TRBV6-1,TRBD2,TRBJ2-5,TGTGCCAGCAGTGAAGGACTAGCGGGCAGGGCGGAGACCCAGTACTTC,CASSEGLAGRAETQYF
once,TRBV10-3,-,TRBJ1-6,TGTGCCATCAGTGATTCGAGCTCCTATAATTCACCCCTCCACTTT,CAISDSSSYNSPLHF
-,TRBV28,-,TRBJ2-7,TGTGCCAGCAGTGCCCTCAGGGTAGTGGACGAGCAGTACTTC,CASSALRVVDEQYF
few,TRBV7-9,-,TRBJ1-1,TGTGCCAGCAGCTTAGCGGCGGGGGGCACTGAAGCTTTCTTT,CASSLAAGGTEAFF
-,TRBV7-9,-,TRBJ2-6,TGTATGGGCAGGGGGGTGTCTGGGGCCAACGTCCTGACTTTC,CMGRGVSGANVLTF
-,TRBV10-1,-,TRBJ2-1,TGCGCCAGCAGTGAGTCGAGTGGTTATAGACAGTTCTTC,CASSESSGYRQFF
-,TRBV23-1,-,TRBJ1-3,TGCGCCAGCAGTCATTTTCCTCCAACAGGGAAAAGGGCAAACACCATATATTTT,CASSHFPPTGKRANTIYF
-,TRBV5-1,TRBD1,TRBJ2-6,TGCGCCAGCAGCGGGACAGTTTACTCTGGGGCCAACGTCCTGACTTTC,CASSGTVYSGANVLTF
-,TRBV7-9,-,TRBJ2-1,TGTTCCAGCAGCTTAGGGCACAATGAGCAGTTCTTC,CSSSLGHNEQFF
-,TRBV7-8,-,TRBJ1-6,TGTGCCAGCAGCCCCCGGACCGGGGATTCACCCCTCCACTTT,CASSPRTGDSPLHF
few,TRBV6-5,-,TRBJ2-2,TGTGCCAGCAGTTACAAACAGGGGAACACCGGGGAGCTGTTTTTT,CASSYKQGNTGELFF